This T cell receptor (beta chain) appears in the sequencing data of a study of blood T cell repertoires in COVID-19. Sequencing was performed with immunoSEQ multiplex PCR; in TCRdb, only in-frame clones are kept and a portion is missing. The sample holds about 670,000 clones, about nine tenths seen once. Germline loops: CDR1 KGHDR, CDR2 SFDVKD. The CDR3 is 18 residues long. The ends lost 1 base at V and 1 base at J; junction bases unmatched: 8. This TCR was sampled from a woman under 30 with acute or convalescent COVID-19. The chain links TRBV24-1 to TRBJ2-3; 9 positions match TRBD1. The sequencing sample was made of peripheral blood. The CDR3 reads CATSDFSGTGKGTDTQYF. The CDR3, as DNA: TGTGCCACCAGTGATTTTTCCGGGACAGGGAAGGGCACAGATACGCAGTATTTT.